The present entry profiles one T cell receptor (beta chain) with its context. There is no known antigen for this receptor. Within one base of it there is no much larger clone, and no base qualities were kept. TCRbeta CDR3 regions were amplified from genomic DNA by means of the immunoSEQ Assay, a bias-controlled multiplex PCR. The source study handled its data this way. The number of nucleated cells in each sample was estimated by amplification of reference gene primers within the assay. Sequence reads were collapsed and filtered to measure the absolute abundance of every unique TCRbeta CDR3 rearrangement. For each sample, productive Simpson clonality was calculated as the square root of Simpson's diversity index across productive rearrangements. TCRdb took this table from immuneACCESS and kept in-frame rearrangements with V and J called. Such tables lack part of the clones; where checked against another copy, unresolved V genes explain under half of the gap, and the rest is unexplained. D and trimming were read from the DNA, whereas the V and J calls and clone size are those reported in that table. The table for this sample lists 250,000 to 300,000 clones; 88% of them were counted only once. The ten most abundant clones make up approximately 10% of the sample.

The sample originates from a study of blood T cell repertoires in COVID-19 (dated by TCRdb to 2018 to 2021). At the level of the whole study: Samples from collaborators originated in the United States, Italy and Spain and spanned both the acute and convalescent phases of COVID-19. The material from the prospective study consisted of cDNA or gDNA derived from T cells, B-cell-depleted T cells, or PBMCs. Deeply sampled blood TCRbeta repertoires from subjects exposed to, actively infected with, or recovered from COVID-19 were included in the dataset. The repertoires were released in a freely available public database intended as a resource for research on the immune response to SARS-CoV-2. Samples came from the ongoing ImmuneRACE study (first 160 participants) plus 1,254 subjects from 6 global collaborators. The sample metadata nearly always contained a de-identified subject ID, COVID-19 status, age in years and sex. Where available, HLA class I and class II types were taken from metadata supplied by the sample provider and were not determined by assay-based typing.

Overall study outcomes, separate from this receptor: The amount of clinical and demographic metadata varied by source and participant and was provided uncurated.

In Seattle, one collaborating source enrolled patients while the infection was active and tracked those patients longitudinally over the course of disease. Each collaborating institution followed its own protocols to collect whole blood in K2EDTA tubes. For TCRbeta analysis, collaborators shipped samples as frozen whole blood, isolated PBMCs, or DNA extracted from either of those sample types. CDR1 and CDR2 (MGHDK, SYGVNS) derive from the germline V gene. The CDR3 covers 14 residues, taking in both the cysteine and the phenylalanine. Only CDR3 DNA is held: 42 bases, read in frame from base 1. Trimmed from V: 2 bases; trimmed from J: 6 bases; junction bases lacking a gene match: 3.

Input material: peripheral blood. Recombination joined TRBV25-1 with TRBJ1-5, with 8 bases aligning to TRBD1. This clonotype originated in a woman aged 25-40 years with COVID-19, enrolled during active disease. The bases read TGTGCCAGCAGTGAAACAGGGGGTCTTCAGCCCCAGCATTTT. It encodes CASSETGGLQPQHF. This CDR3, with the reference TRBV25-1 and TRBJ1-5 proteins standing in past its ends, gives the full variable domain EADIYQTPRYLVIGTGKKITLECSQTMGHDKMYWYQQDPGMELHLIHYSYGVNSTEKGDLSSESTVSRIRTEHFPLTLESARPSHTSQYLCASSETGGLQPQHFGDGTRLSIL.